This entry lists 30 T cell receptor beta chains sequenced from one sample in a study of control samples from healthy donors and cancer patients. Clones were sequenced by immunoSEQ multiplex PCR, and TCRdb holds only the in-frame ones, with some missing. Of 70,000 to 85,000 clones in the sample, about 79% were seen once. Sequenced input: PBMCs. The receptors here all came from a man aged 60-69 years with head and neck cancer.

V is TRBV7-8 and J is TRBJ1-2, with D maybe TRBD1 (5 bases). This CDR3 contains 15 residues. Germline CDR1 and CDR2: SGHVS and FQNEAQ. Trimming took off 5 bases at V and 5 bases at J, with 18 bases between the two ends. DNA of the CDR3: TGTGCCAGCAGCCAGTTCCGCAGGGAGGGTTATGGCTACACCTTC. Translation: CASSQFRREGYGYTF.

This clone was counted a single time. The chain joins TRBV18 to TRBJ1-3, with no clear D. This CDR3 comprises 17 residues. The V gene lost 5 bases and the J gene lost 0 bases, with 17 bases spanning the gap. Germline CDR1 is KGHSH and CDR2 is LQKENI. CDR3 sequence reads: CASSLGGEYSSGNTIYF. In nucleotides, the CDR3 is TGTGCCAGCTCATTAGGCGGCGAATATAGCTCTGGAAACACCATATATTTT.

The chain is built from TRBV7-9 and TRBJ2-5; TRBD1 is a possible D gene (6 bases). This CDR3 is 16 amino acids long. Germline V CDR1 and CDR2: SEHNR, FQNEAQ (reference sequence). Between the trimmed V and J ends, which lost 5 bases and 4 bases, there was a span of 20 bases. This CDR3 is CASSRRRRGGTETQYF. CDR3 DNA sequence: TGTGCCAGCAGCCGCCGCCGGAGAGGGGGAACAGAGACCCAGTACTTC.

The V gene is TRBV7-9, the J gene TRBJ2-3, with 7 bases that match TRBD1. This CDR3 comprises 15 residues. The germline V gene has CDR1 SEHNR and CDR2 FQNEAQ (reference sequence). J was trimmed by 1 base and V by 5 bases; bases with no gene match: 6. In nucleotides, the CDR3 is TGTGCCAGCAGCCCAGACAGGGACCGCACAGATACGCAGTATTTT. It encodes CASSPDRDRTDTQYF.

Of note for this clone: This specimen includes other DNA sequences encoding the same CDR3. The gene calls are TRBV5-1 and TRBJ1-5; D is unresolved. The length of the CDR3 is 14 residues. The V gene lost 2 bases and the J gene lost 3 bases, with 9 bases spanning the gap. Germline V gene sequence: CDR1 SGHRS, CDR2 YFSETQ. For the CDR3, the DNA is TGCGCCAGCAGCTTTGGAACTAACAATCAGCCCCAGCATTTT. Protein: CASSFGTNNQPQHF.

V usage is TRBV2 and J usage is TRBJ2-4, with 10 bases matching TRBD1. This CDR3 contains 15 residues. J lost 5 bases, V lost 0 bases, and 1 base had no gene match. Germline lookup yields CDR1 SNHLY and CDR2 FYNNEI. The CDR3 bases are TGTGCCAGCAGTGAAGCGGGACAGGGGCAAAACATTCAGTACTTC. As protein: CASSEAGQGQNIQYF.

The V and J genes are TRBV7-9 and TRBJ2-1, with D possibly being TRBD1 (6 bases). V lost 6 bases to trimming and J lost 8 bases, with 20 bases between them. Germline CDR1 SEHNR, CDR2 FQNEAQ (reference sequence). The CDR3 contains 15 residues. The CDR3 here is CASRTPRDIAHEQFF. CDR3 sequence (DNA): TGTGCCAGCAGGACCCCACGGGACATTGCACATGAGCAGTTCTTC.

This rearrangement joins TRBV30 to TRBJ2-4, with D perhaps given as TRBD1 or TRBD2 (5 bases each). The germline V gene encodes CDR1 GTSNPN and CDR2 SVGIG (reference sequence). The CDR3 spans 13 residues. The V and J ends lost 3 bases and 5 bases respectively, with 11 bases between them. The CDR3 DNA reads TGTGCCTGGAGCGAGGGGAGTCAAAACATTCAGTACTTC. Protein sequence: CAWSEGSQNIQYF. The full variable domain, with the rest looked up from reference TRBV30 and TRBJ2-4, is SQTIHQWPATLVQPVGSPLSLECTVEGTSNPNLYWYRQAAGRGLQLLFYSVGIGQISSEVPQNLSASRPQDRQFILSSKKLLLSDSGFYLCAWSEGSQNIQYFGAGTRLSVL.

Ten or more counts support this clone. This rearrangement joins TRBV4-1 to TRBJ1-5; D possibly corresponds to TRBD1 (5 bases). There are 13 residues in the CDR3. Germline lookup yields CDR1 MGHRA and CDR2 YSYEKL. V was cut by 0 bases and J by 9 bases, with 9 bases left in between. In DNA form, the CDR3 reads TGCGCCAGCAGCCAAGACCGACAGAGGCCCCAGCATTTT. Protein sequence: CASSQDRQRPQHF.

This clone was recorded a few times. CDR3 DNA: TGTGCCACCAGCAGCCACAGGGGGGCCACCATATATTTT. Protein sequence: CATSSHRGATIYF. The V and J genes are TRBV15 and TRBJ1-3; 8 bases map to TRBD1. Unmatched junction bases numbered 4, after V lost 3 bases and J lost 9 bases. The CDR3 covers 13 residues. Germline assignment: CDR1 LNHNV and CDR2 YYDKDF (reference sequence).

The chain couples TRBV2 to TRBJ2-1, with TRBD2 as a possible D gene (5 bases). V gave up 5 bases and J gave up 4 bases, with 12 bases separating them. This CDR3 comprises 14 residues. Germline CDR1 SNHLY, CDR2 FYNNEI. The DNA of the CDR3 is TGTGCCAGCAGTTTGTCGATAGCGTACAATGAGCAGTTCTTC. This encodes CASSLSIAYNEQFF.

DNA of the CDR3: TGTGCCAGCAGTTACCTCACAGGGGGTGACGGGGAGCTGTTTTTT. It translates to CASSYLTGGDGELFF. The chain joins TRBV6-5 to TRBJ2-2; 8 bases align to TRBD1. The germline V gene encodes CDR1 MNHEY and CDR2 SVGAGI. V dropped 2 bases and J dropped 7; count of bases not matched to a gene: 6. The CDR3 is 15 residues long.

This sequence joins TRBV11-2 and TRBJ2-1, with D tentatively TRBD1 or TRBD2 (5 bases each). Trimming took 4 bases from V and 3 from J, leaving 13 bases between them. The CDR3 sequence is 15 residues long. Germline loops: CDR1 SGHAT, CDR2 FQNNGV. The CDR3 region is CASSSSRGNYNEQFF. In DNA, the CDR3 is TGTGCCAGCAGCTCCTCCCGGGGCAACTACAATGAGCAGTTCTTC.

V gene TRBV5-1 combines with J gene TRBJ2-1, with 8 positions matching TRBD1. Germline assignment: CDR1 SGHRS and CDR2 YFSETQ. Trimming removed 4 bases from V and 5 bases from J; junction bases left unmatched: 8. The length of the CDR3 is 15 residues. The chain's CDR3 is CASSPGDRTNNEQFF. CDR3 nucleotide sequence: TGCGCCAGCAGCCCGGGGGACAGGACGAACAATGAGCAGTTCTTC.

V gene TRBV6-1 combines with J gene TRBJ2-1; 9 positions agree with TRBD2. J lost 7 bases, V lost 4 bases, and 11 bases had no gene match. The CDR3 spans 16 residues. Germline CDR1 and CDR2: MNHNS and SASEGT. The DNA of the CDR3 is TGTGCCAGCAGTGTGTCGCGCGGGAGGGGGACGAATGAGCAGTTCTTC. This translates into CASSVSRGRGTNEQFF.

The chain joins TRBV30 to TRBJ2-5; unclear D gene. The CDR3 sequence is 11 residues long. In germline, CDR1 is GTSNPN, CDR2 SVGIG (reference sequence). The ends were cut back, 1 base at V and 1 base at J, with 1 base in the middle. The CDR3: CAWSGQETQYF. The CDR3 DNA is TGTGCCTGGAGTGGCCAAGAGACCCAGTACTTC.

The chain links TRBV6-5 to TRBJ2-1; TRBD1 might be the D (5 bases). Germline V gene sequence: CDR1 MNHEY, CDR2 SVGAGI. The V and J ends lost 7 bases and 1 base respectively, with 11 bases between them. The CDR3 runs to 14 residues. The CDR3 DNA reads TGTGCCAGCACCACCCAGGGTTCCTACAATGAGCAGTTCTTC. This translates into CASTTQGSYNEQFF.

This chain joins TRBV30 and TRBJ2-3; 11 nucleotides match TRBD1. The V segment lost 1 base and the J segment 4 bases; nucleotides outside the gene matches: 7. The length of the CDR3 is 16 residues. Germline V gives CDR1 GTSNPN, CDR2 SVGIG (reference sequence). Written as DNA, the CDR3 is TGTGCCTGGAGTGCCCCGCCGGGACAGGGGGCAGATACGCAGTATTTT. It encodes CAWSAPPGQGADTQYF.

The CDR3 DNA sequence: TGCGCCAGCAGCCCGGGGTCGAGGGGGCAGTACTTC. It yields the protein CASSPGSRGQYF. The chain links TRBV5-1 to TRBJ2-7, with D perhaps assigned TRBD1 or TRBD2 (5 bases each). Germline-derived CDR1 and CDR2 are SGHRS and YFSETQ. Trimming stripped 4 bases from V and 9 bases from J, with 14 bases between. The CDR3 consists of 12 residues.

This clone has a count of ten or more. The J gene is TRBJ1-2, the V gene TRBV2; D call uncertain. The CDR3 consists of 13 residues. The V end lost 6 bases, the J end lost 4 bases, and 12 bases lay between the germline ends. Germline V gene data show CDR1 as SNHLY and CDR2 as FYNNEI. The CDR3 region has the DNA TGTGCCAGCAGCGTAGGATCTCGCTATGGCTACACCTTC. Amino acid sequence: CASSVGSRYGYTF.

In this sample, this clone turned up once. The rearrangement uses TRBV3-1 (or the pseudogene TRBV3-2) and TRBJ1-1; 8 bases align to TRBD1. There are 16 residues in the CDR3. With 3 bases clipped from V and 1 base from J, the junction kept 7 bases outside the gene matches. CDR1 is LGHDT and CDR2 is YNNKEL in the germline V gene (reference sequence). As DNA, the CDR3 is TGTGCCAGCAGCCAGCCTCCCGGGACAGGGAACACTGAAGCTTTCTTT. This gives the protein CASSQPPGTGNTEAFF.

In this sample, this clone turned up a few times. V gene TRBV12-3 or TRBV12-4 combines with J gene TRBJ1-6, with TRBD1 as a possible D gene (6 bases). The CDR3 has 13 amino acids. The V and J ends lost 4 bases and 8 bases respectively, with 9 bases between them. In DNA form, the CDR3 reads TGTGCCAGCAGTTCCAGGGGTTATTCACCCCTCCACTTT. Encoded protein: CASSSRGYSPLHF.

This chain joins TRBV15 and TRBJ2-2; D not resolved. The germline V and J ends were trimmed by 0 bases and 6 bases, with 2 bases remaining between them. CDR1 is LNHNV, CDR2 YYDKDF, per germline (reference sequence). The CDR3 runs 12 residues. The CDR3 sequence: CATSRDAGELFF. The CDR3 nucleotides read TGTGCCACCAGCAGAGATGCCGGGGAGCTGTTTTTT.

This clone has just a few counts. The rearrangement joins TRBV11-2 to TRBJ2-7; the match to TRBD2 covers 14 bases. This CDR3 contains 17 residues. Germline-derived CDR1 and CDR2 are SGHAT and FQNNGV. With V trimmed by 3 bases and J by 6 bases, 10 bases remained unmatched. The CDR3, as DNA: TGTGCCAGCAGCTTCGGGACTAGCGGGAGAGCAGGTAGCGAGCAGTACTTC. Its translation: CASSFGTSGRAGSEQYF.

In its sample, this clone was seen many times. The rearrangement joins TRBV6-5 to TRBJ2-7, with D possibly matching TRBD2 (6 bases). Germline V CDR1 and CDR2: MNHEY, SVGAGI. This CDR3 has 15 amino acids. V gave up 4 bases and J gave up 4 bases, with 17 bases separating them. This CDR3 reads CASSFGGGLVYEQYF. CDR3 bases: TGTGCCAGCAGTTTCGGTGGAGGGTTGGTGTACGAGCAGTACTTC.

The chain is built from TRBV19 and TRBJ2-4; possibly TRBD2 for D (6 bases). Germline V lookup: CDR1 LNHDA, CDR2 SQIVND (reference sequence). Between the trimmed V and J ends, which lost 6 bases and 6 bases, there was a span of 18 bases. The CDR3 spans 15 residues. CDR3 nucleotides: TGTGCCAGTAGCCGGCCCCTAGCGTACGGAAACATTCAGTACTTC. Protein product: CASSRPLAYGNIQYF.

This chain connects TRBV5-4 to TRBJ2-3, with 9 bases fitting TRBD2. The germline gives CDR1 SGHNT, CDR2 YYREEE (reference sequence). The trim removed 4 bases at V and 9 bases at J, leaving 15 bases unmatched. This CDR3 region has 16 residues. Here the CDR3 reads CASSPPLAGERSTQYF. The CDR3 nucleotides read TGTGCCAGCAGCCCCCCACTAGCGGGTGAACGGAGCACGCAGTATTTT.

This clone has just one count. V is TRBV29-1 and J is TRBJ2-7, with a tentative D call TRBD2 (5 bases). The ends were cut back, 7 bases at V and 6 bases at J, with 13 bases in the middle. Germline lookup yields CDR1 SQVTM and CDR2 ANQGSEA. The CDR3 extends over 11 amino acids. The CDR3 DNA sequence: TGCAGCGCCACTAGGGTCGGCGAGCAGTACTTC. Its protein product is CSATRVGEQYF.

The V call is TRBV10-3, the J call TRBJ1-2; D ambiguous. Trimming shortened V by 0 bases and J by 2 bases, and 7 bases separated the two germline ends. The CDR3 consists of 14 residues. Germline loops: CDR1 ENHRY, CDR2 SYGVKD. In DNA, the CDR3 is TGTGCCATCAGTGAGTCGGGCACAAACTATGGCTACACCTTC. Translation gives CAISESGTNYGYTF.

V usage is TRBV28 and J usage is TRBJ2-7, with 12 bases fitting TRBD2. Trimming took 7 bases from V and 3 from J; bases not matched to a gene: 10. The CDR3 spans 16 residues. Germline V gives CDR1 MDHEN, CDR2 SYDVKM. This chain's CDR3 is CASNDWTSGKHYEQYF. CDR3 sequence (DNA): TGTGCCAGCAACGATTGGACTAGCGGGAAACACTACGAGCAGTACTTC. The full variable domain, completed using reference TRBV28 and TRBJ2-7, is DVKVTQSSRYLVKRTGEKVFLECVQDMDHENMFWYRQDPGLGLRLIYFSYDVKMKEKGDIPEGYSVSREKKERFSLILESASTNQTSMYLCASNDWTSGKHYEQYFGPGTRLTVT.